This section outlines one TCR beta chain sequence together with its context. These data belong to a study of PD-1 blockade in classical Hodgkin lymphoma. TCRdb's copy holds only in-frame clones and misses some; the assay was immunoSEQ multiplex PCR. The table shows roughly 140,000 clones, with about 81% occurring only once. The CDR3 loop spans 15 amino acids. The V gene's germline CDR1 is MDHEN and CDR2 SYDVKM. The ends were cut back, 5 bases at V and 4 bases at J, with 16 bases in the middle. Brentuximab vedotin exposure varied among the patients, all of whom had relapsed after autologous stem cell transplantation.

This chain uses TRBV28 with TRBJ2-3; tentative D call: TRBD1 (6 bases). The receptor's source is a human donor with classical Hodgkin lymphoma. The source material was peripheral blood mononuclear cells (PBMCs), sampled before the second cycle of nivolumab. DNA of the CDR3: TGTGCCAGCAGTGGGGATACGGCAGGGGCAGATACGCAGTATTTT. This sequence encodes CASSGDTAGADTQYF. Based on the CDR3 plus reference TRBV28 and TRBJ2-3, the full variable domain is DVKVTQSSRYLVKRTGEKVFLECVQDMDHENMFWYRQDPGLGLRLIYFSYDVKMKEKGDIPEGYSVSREKKERFSLILESASTNQTSMYLCASSGDTAGADTQYFGPGTRLTVL.